One and the same sample provided the 5 T cell receptor beta chains below, sequenced in a study of blood T cell repertoires in COVID-19. Generated by immunoSEQ multiplex PCR, the TCRdb table keeps only in-frame clones and is missing some. Of just over 300,000 clones listed, 89% were seen once; the top ten hold over 9%. Material for sequencing was PBMCs or T cells enriched from blood (not recorded which). The receptors shown here come from a woman in her 40s who had recovered from COVID-19.

The V call is TRBV11-2, the J call TRBJ2-7; possible D gene TRBD2, 5 bases. Germline V gives CDR1 SGHAT, CDR2 FQNNGV. V was trimmed by 0 bases and J by 2 bases, leaving 14 bases between them. The CDR3 totals 16 residues. In DNA, the CDR3 is TGTGCCAGCAGCTTAGATCTACCGGGGATCACCTACGAGCAGTACTTC. Its translation: CASSLDLPGITYEQYF.

This chain links TRBV7-2 with TRBJ1-6; 9 bases agree with TRBD1. The CDR3 totals 15 residues. CDR1 SGHTA and CDR2 FQGNSA come from the germline V gene. J gave up 8 bases and V 4 bases, and 6 bases lay outside the gene matches. CDR3 bases: TGTGCCAGCAGCTCCCGGACAGGGGAGGATTCACCCCTCCACTTT. This translates into CASSSRTGEDSPLHF.

This clone was seen only once. The chain employs TRBV5-4 and TRBJ1-6; TRBD1 agrees at 8 bases. Trimming cost V 4 bases and J 10 bases; bases outside gene matches: 7. Germline V gene lookup returns CDR1 SGHNT and CDR2 YYREEE (reference sequence). CDR3 size: 14 residues. The CDR3 sequence is CASSDPTGVSPLHF. Written as DNA, the CDR3 is TGTGCCAGCAGCGACCCGACAGGGGTCTCACCCCTCCACTTT.

Of note for this clone: The junction departs from germline at one end; a sequencing error may be responsible. V and J are TRBV7-7 and TRBJ2-2; D is possibly TRBD2 (5 bases). The germline V gene encodes CDR1 SSHAT and CDR2 FNYEAQ (reference sequence). This CDR3 is 17 amino acids long. The CDR3 reads CASSLGLAGGNTGELFF. The CDR3 nucleotides are TGTGCTAGCAGCTTAGGGTTGGCAGGAGGTAACACCGGGGAGCTGTTTTTT.

The gene calls are TRBV2 and TRBJ2-5, with D hard to call. Trimming left V 6 bases short and J 4 bases short, with 6 bases between. Germline loops: CDR1 SNHLY, CDR2 FYNNEI. The CDR3 runs 11 residues. CDR3 sequence reads: CASSYSETQYF. The CDR3 nucleotides read TGTGCCAGCAGCTACTCAGAGACCCAGTACTTC.